This T cell receptor (beta chain) was sequenced in a study of T cell responses to AZD1222 COVID-19 vaccine. The CDR3 is 14 residues long. Germline loops: CDR1 MNHNS, CDR2 SASEGT. J gave up 5 bases and V 5 bases, and 4 bases lay outside the gene matches. The assay was immunoSEQ multiplex PCR, and TCRdb's table has in-frame clones only and misses some. The sample includes 150,000 or so clones, about 89% of them seen just once. Sequencing was performed on peripheral blood, taken 28 days after the second AZD1222 dose. This sequence was found in an adult who received the AZD1222 COVID-19 vaccine. The chain employs TRBV6-1 and TRBJ1-5; 9 positions agree with TRBD1. CDR3 sequence reads: CASSPGQGYQPQHF. The CDR3 DNA reads TGTGCCAGCAGTCCGGGACAGGGTTATCAGCCCCAGCATTTT.